A single sample gave rise to the 5 T cell receptor beta chains below, sequenced in a study of blood T cell repertoires in COVID-19. This table comes from immunoSEQ multiplex PCR, and its TCRdb copy is limited to in-frame clones, with some not included. The sample has about 280,000 clones; 89% are singletons. The sample was peripheral blood. These receptors came from a woman aged 40-49 years who had recovered from COVID-19.

The genes are TRBV30 and TRBJ1-1, with D hard to call. Germline values: CDR1 GTSNPN, CDR2 SVGIG (reference sequence). The CDR3 runs to 12 residues. Trimming shortened V by 5 bases and J by 3 bases, and 10 bases separated the two germline ends. Written as DNA, the CDR3 is TGTGCCTGGGGCGGGAGCGACACTGAAGCTTTCTTT. Amino acids: CAWGGSDTEAFF. The whole variable domain, remainder taken from reference TRBV30 and TRBJ1-1, is SQTIHQWPATLVQPVGSPLSLECTVEGTSNPNLYWYRQAAGRGLQLLFYSVGIGQISSEVPQNLSASRPQDRQFILSSKKLLLSDSGFYLCAWGGSDTEAFFGQGTRLTVV.

The chain combines TRBV29-1 with TRBJ2-7; D possibly corresponds to TRBD1 (6 bases). The CDR3 sequence is 13 residues long. The V gene lost 1 base and the J gene lost 4 bases, with 11 bases spanning the gap. The V gene's germline CDR1 is SQVTM and CDR2 ANQGSEA. CDR3 loop: CSVEGGRGYEQYF. The CDR3 DNA reads as TGCAGCGTTGAAGGGGGCAGGGGATACGAGCAGTACTTC.

This chain joins TRBV29-1 and TRBJ2-5; D is ambiguous. The CDR3 length is 11 residues. The V gene lost 3 bases and the J gene lost 5 bases, with 7 bases spanning the gap. Germline values: CDR1 SQVTM, CDR2 ANQGSEA. CDR3 in amino acids: CSVERYETQYF. The CDR3 bases are TGCAGCGTTGAGCGGTATGAGACCCAGTACTTC.

The J gene is TRBJ1-5, the V gene TRBV5-8; D perhaps matches TRBD1 (5 bases). V lost 4 bases to trimming and J lost 0 bases, with 17 bases between them. This CDR3 is built from 17 residues. Germline V gene lookup returns CDR1 SGHTS and CDR2 YDEGEE. In nucleotides, the CDR3 is TGTGCCAGCAGCCTGAACGTCCAGACAGATAGCAATCAGCCCCAGCATTTT. This sequence encodes CASSLNVQTDSNQPQHF.

The chain recombines TRBV27 with TRBJ2-7; tentatively, D is TRBD1 (7 bases). This CDR3 is 15 amino acids long. CDR1 MNHEY and CDR2 SMNVEV come from the germline V gene (reference sequence). V was trimmed by 3 bases and J by 0 bases, leaving 12 bases between them. The CDR3 sequence is CASSFAGQHSYEQYF. The CDR3 nucleotides read TGTGCCAGCAGTTTCGCGGGACAGCACTCCTACGAGCAGTACTTC.